This T cell receptor (beta chain) was captured in a study of neurological immune-mediated disorders. Study-wide results and caveats: None of the CDR3 amino acid sequences found in expanded clones was shared across subjects. This suggests that the TCR-beta repertoires were private in all groups.

This clonotype was recorded a few times. What it binds is not known. The V gene's germline CDR1 is SGHRS and CDR2 YFSETQ. The CDR3 spans 15 residues. Trimming left V 0 bases short and J 0 bases short, with 7 bases between. The cDNA was generated by 5'RACE with 10-nucleotide random UMIs. TCRdb independently ran MiXCR on the 5' RACE reads; one entry per CDR3 protein. The data show 80,000 or so distinct CDR3 sequences, about 9.7% seen once. The chain joins TRBV5-1 to TRBJ2-1, with D possibly called TRBD1 or TRBD2 (5 bases each). The receptor was isolated from a man over 45 in good health. Sample: PBMCs. This CDR3 is CASSLGGTSYNEQFF. Written as DNA, the CDR3 is TGCGCCAGCAGCTTGGGAGGGACCTCCTACAATGAGCAGTTCTTC.